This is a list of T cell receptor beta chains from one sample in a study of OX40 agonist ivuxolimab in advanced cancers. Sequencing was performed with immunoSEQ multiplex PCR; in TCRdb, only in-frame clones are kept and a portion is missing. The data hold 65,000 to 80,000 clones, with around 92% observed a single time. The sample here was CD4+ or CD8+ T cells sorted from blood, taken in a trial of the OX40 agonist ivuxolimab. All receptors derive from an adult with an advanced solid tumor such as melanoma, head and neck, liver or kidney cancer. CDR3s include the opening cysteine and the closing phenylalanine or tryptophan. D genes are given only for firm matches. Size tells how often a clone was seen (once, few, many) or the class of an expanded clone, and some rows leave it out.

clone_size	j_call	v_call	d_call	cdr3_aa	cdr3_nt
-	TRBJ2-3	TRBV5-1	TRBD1	CASSARDRRTDTQYF	TGCGCCAGCAGCGCCCGGGACAGACGCACAGATACGCAGTATTTT
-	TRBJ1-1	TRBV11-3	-	CASSSERRDTEAFF	TGTGCCAGCAGCTCAGAGAGACGGGACACTGAAGCTTTCTTT
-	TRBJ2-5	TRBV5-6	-	CASSSFEETQYF	TGTGCCAGCAGCTCGTTCGAAGAGACCCAGTACTTC
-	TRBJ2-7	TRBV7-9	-	CASSRTGFHEQYF	TGTGCCAGCAGCCGAACAGGGTTTCACGAGCAGTACTTC
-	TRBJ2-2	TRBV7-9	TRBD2	CASSSRLAGGRGTGELFF	TGTGCCAGCAGCTCCCGACTAGCGGGGGGGCGTGGCACCGGGGAGCTGTTTTTT
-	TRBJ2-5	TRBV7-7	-	CASSLRGTQETQYF	TGTGCTAGCAGCTTACGAGGGACCCAAGAGACCCAGTACTTC
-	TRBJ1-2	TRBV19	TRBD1	CARGTDGYTF	TGTGCCAGGGGGACAGACGGCTACACCTTC
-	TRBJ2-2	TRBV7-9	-	CASSLVLGSGELFF	TGTGCCAGCAGCTTAGTTTTGGGTTCCGGGGAGCTGTTTTTT
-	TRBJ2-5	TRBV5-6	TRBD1	CASSQLPDRSIQETQYF	TGTGCCAGCAGCCAGTTGCCGGACAGGTCGATTCAAGAGACCCAGTACTTC
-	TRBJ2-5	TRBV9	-	CASTSPPEETQYF	TGTGCCAGCACCAGCCCACCAGAAGAGACCCAGTACTTC
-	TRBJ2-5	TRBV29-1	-	CSVEGVVQETQYF	TGCAGCGTTGAAGGAGTCGTCCAAGAGACCCAGTACTTC
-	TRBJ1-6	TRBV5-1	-	CASSLEGLGYNSPLHF	TGCGCCAGCAGCTTAGAGGGTTTGGGCTATAATTCACCCCTCCACTTT
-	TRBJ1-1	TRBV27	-	CASSLGGGGTEAFF	TGTGCCAGCAGTTTAGGCGGGGGGGGCACTGAAGCTTTCTTT
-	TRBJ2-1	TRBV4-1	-	CASSQGKGFYNEQFF	TGCGCCAGCAGCCAAGGCAAGGGGTTCTACAATGAGCAGTTCTTC
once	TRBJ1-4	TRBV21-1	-	CASSKGGRRVANEKLFF	TGTGCCAGCAGCAAAGGGGGGAGGAGGGTGGCTAATGAAAAACTGTTTTTT
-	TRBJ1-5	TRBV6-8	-	CAVHQPQHF	TGTGCCGTTCATCAGCCCCAGCATTTT
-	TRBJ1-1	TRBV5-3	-	CARSRLGRTEAFF	TGTGCCAGAAGCCGACTTGGGAGAACTGAAGCTTTCTTT
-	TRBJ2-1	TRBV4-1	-	CASSQDERNLLYNEQFF	TGCGCCAGCAGCCAAGATGAACGGAACCTGTTATACAATGAGCAGTTCTTC
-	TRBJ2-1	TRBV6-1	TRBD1	CASSELKGAYNEQFF	TGTGCCAGCAGTGAACTCAAGGGGGCTTACAATGAGCAGTTCTTC
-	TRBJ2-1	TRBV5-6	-	CASTQSHNYNEQFF	TGTGCCAGCACCCAGAGTCACAACTACAATGAGCAGTTCTTC
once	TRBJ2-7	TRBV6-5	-	CASSYFSSSASYEQYF	TGTGCCAGCAGTTACTTTTCTTCGTCAGCCTCCTACGAGCAGTACTTC
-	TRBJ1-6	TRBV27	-	CASSLTANSPLHF	TGTGCCAGCAGTTTGACAGCTAATTCACCCCTCCACTTT
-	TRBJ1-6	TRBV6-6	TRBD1	CASSYPGQGYSPLHF	TGTGCCAGCAGTTACCCGGGACAGGGGTATTCACCCCTCCACTTT
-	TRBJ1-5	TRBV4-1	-	CASSQDINQPQHF	TGCGCCAGCAGCCAAGACATCAATCAGCCCCAGCATTTT
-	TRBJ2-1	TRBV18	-	CASSPWQGKGEQFF	TGTGCCAGCTCACCCTGGCAGGGAAAAGGTGAGCAGTTCTTC
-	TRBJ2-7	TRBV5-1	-	CASSPTANYEQYF	TGCGCCAGCAGCCCCACAGCGAACTACGAGCAGTACTTC
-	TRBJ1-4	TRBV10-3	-	CAISEAGAPNEKLFF	TGTGCCATCAGTGAGGCTGGGGCGCCTAATGAAAAACTGTTTTTT
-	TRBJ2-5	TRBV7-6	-	CASTRLGPGAPLETQYF	TGTGCCAGCACCCGTTTAGGGCCCGGGGCACCATTGGAGACCCAGTACTTC
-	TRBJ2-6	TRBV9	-	CASSPISGANVLTF	TGTGCCAGCAGCCCGATTTCCGGGGCCAACGTCCTGACTTTC
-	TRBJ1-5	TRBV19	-	CASSMTGGGKPQHF	TGTGCCAGTAGTATGACGGGCGGGGGGAAGCCCCAGCATTTT
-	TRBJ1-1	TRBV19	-	CASSIKGSNTEAFF	TGTGCCAGTAGTATCAAGGGGTCGAACACTGAAGCTTTCTTT
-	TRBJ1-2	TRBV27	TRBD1	CASSYDHPGTGGRGYTF	TGTGCCAGCAGTTACGACCACCCGGGGACAGGGGGCAGAGGCTACACCTTC
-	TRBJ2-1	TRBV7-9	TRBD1	CASTRTGEDEQFF	TGTGCCAGCACCCGGACAGGGGAAGATGAGCAGTTCTTC
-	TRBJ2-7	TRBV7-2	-	CASSLVEGLLSYEQYF	TGTGCCAGCAGCTTAGTCGAGGGACTGCTCTCCTACGAGCAGTACTTC
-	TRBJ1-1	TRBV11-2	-	CASSLLRNTEAFF	TGTGCCAGCAGCTTATTAAGAAACACTGAAGCTTTCTTT
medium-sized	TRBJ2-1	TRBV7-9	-	CASSGLTSGNEQFF	TGTGCCAGCAGCGGATTGACTAGTGGCAATGAGCAGTTCTTC
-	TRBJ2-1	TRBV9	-	CASSVEGTPNHNEQFF	TGTGCCAGCAGCGTAGAAGGTACTCCAAACCACAATGAGCAGTTCTTC
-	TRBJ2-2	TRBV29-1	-	CSAGFSTGELFF	TGCAGCGCGGGCTTTTCCACCGGGGAGCTGTTTTTT
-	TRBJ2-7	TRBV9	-	CASSVGQGTATYEQYF	TGTGCCAGCAGCGTAGGTCAGGGGACGGCCACCTACGAGCAGTACTTC
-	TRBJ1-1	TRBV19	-	CASRGSPSYTEAFF	TGTGCCAGTAGGGGCAGTCCCTCTTACACTGAAGCTTTCTTT
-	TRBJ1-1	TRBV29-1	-	CSVEGWSGPAAFF	TGCAGCGTTGAAGGGTGGTCAGGCCCGGCGGCTTTCTTT
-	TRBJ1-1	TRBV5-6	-	CASNLREGLEAFF	TGTGCCAGCAACCTCCGAGAGGGCCTCGAAGCTTTCTTT
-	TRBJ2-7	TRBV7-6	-	CASSSRGTYEQYF	TGTGCCAGCAGCTCCAGGGGCACCTACGAGCAGTACTTC
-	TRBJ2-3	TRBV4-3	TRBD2	CASSQSSGPTDTQYF	TGCGCCAGCAGCCAATCTAGCGGCCCCACAGATACGCAGTATTTT
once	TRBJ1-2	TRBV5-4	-	CASSLAFTTEDYGYTF	TGTGCCAGCAGCTTGGCCTTCACGACAGAGGATTATGGCTACACCTTC
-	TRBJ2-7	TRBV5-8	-	CASSQTDPQYF	TGTGCCAGCAGCCAGACAGACCCGCAGTACTTC
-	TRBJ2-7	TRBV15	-	CATSRDRVTGYEQYF	TGTGCCACCAGCAGAGATAGGGTTACAGGCTACGAGCAGTACTTC
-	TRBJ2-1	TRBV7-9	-	CASSVDRQFF	TGTGCCAGCAGCGTCGATAGGCAGTTCTTC
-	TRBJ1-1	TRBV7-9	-	CASSFGGGTEAFF	TGTGCCAGCAGCTTCGGAGGCGGCACTGAAGCTTTCTTT
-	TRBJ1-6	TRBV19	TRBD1	CASKGRGHSPLHF	TGTGCCAGTAAGGGCAGGGGGCATTCACCCCTCCACTTT
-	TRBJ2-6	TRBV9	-	CASSGPRDPAHFGANVLTF	TGTGCCAGCAGCGGCCCGCGGGACCCGGCCCATTTCGGGGCCAACGTCCTGACTTTC
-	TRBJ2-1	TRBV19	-	CASSIAGGPEQFF	TGTGCCAGTAGTATAGCGGGCGGCCCTGAGCAGTTCTTC
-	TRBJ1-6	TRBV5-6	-	CASSNAWGTPLHF	TGTGCCAGCAGCAATGCTTGGGGTACACCCCTCCACTTT